The present TCR beta chain was sequenced within a study of blood T cell repertoires in COVID-19 (dated by TCRdb to the early 2020s). Background for the entire study: Collaborator samples came from the United States, Italy and Spain and covered acute and convalescent phases of COVID-19. The material from the prospective study consisted of cDNA or gDNA derived from T cells, B-cell-depleted T cells, or PBMCs. Subjects who had been exposed to COVID-19, were actively infected with it, or had recovered from it provided the deeply sampled blood TCRbeta repertoires that made up the dataset. The repertoires were released in a freely available public database intended as a resource for research on the immune response to SARS-CoV-2. Samples came from the ongoing ImmuneRACE study (first 160 participants) plus 1,254 subjects from 6 global collaborators. A de-identified subject ID, COVID-19 status, age in years and sex were almost always included in the sample metadata. Where available, HLA class I and class II types were taken from metadata supplied by the sample provider and were not determined by assay-based typing. Points the paper makes about the study in general: Clinical and demographic metadata were provided uncurated, with the amount varying by source and participant.

TCRbeta CDR3 regions were amplified from genomic DNA by means of the immunoSEQ Assay, a bias-controlled multiplex PCR. The study's own analysis went as follows. The number of nucleated cells in each sample was estimated by amplification of reference gene primers within the assay. To quantify the absolute abundance of each unique TCRbeta CDR3 rearrangement, sequence reads were collapsed and filtered. For each sample, productive Simpson clonality was calculated as the square root of Simpson's diversity index over productive rearrangements. TCRdb's version of the immuneACCESS table is confined to in-frame rearrangements and falls short of the full clone set. An unresolved V gene accounts for under half of the shortfall where checked; the remainder is of unknown origin. The DNA was the basis for D and trimming; V, J and clone size are from that table. This sample holds roughly 500,000 clones; around 89% were observed only once. The ten most abundant clones make up approximately 1.8% of the sample.

Enrolling through a virtual design, the prospective study's participants ranged in age from roughly 18 to 95 years and lived across roughly 24 United States geographic areas. To assign participants to cohorts, the prospective study relied on clinical history that participants themselves reported in a screening survey and a study questionnaire. For ImmuneRACE Cohort 3, a participant was defined as recovered based on two consecutive negative NP/OP PCR tests, clearance by a healthcare professional, or resolution of symptoms. In the prospective study, whole blood, serum and a nasopharyngeal or oropharyngeal swab were collected from each participant by mobile phlebotomists. Prospective study participants could optionally give additional blood draws and questionnaires over a roughly two-month period. Blood samples from the prospective study were shipped frozen or at room temperature prior to DNA extraction.

According to the germline V gene, CDR1 reads MNHEY and CDR2 reads SVGAGI. V lost 0 bases and J lost 5 bases, and the count of bases not matched to a germline gene is 5. Inclusive of the bounding cysteine and phenylalanine, the CDR3 is 16 residues long. The sequence is cut down to CDR3 DNA, 48 bases in frame from base 1. Worth noting for this clone: Its binding antigen is unknown. No qualities accompany the bases; no much larger clone lies one base away.

The source is a woman between 40 and 55 years old who had recovered from COVID-19. The material sequenced was PBMCs or T cells enriched from blood (not recorded which). The V and J segments used are TRBV6-5 and TRBJ1-4; 8 central nucleotides agree with TRBD1. The CDR3 region reads CASSYSPGTGNEKLFF. Here is the DNA: TGTGCCAGCAGTTACTCGCCGGGGACAGGCAATGAAAAACTGTTTTTT.